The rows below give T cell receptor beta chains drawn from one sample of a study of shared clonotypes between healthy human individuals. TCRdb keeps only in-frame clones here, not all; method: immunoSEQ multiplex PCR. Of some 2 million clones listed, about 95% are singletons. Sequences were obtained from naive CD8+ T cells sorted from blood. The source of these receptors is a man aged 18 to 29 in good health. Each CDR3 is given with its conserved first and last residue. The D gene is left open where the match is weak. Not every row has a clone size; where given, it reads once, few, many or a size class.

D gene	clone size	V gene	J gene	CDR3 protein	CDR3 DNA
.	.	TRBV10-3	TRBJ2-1	CAISGPDRYEQFF	TGTGCCATCAGTGGCCCGGACCGGTATGAGCAGTTCTTC
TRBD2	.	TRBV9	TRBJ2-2	CASSVREAGELFF	TGTGCCAGCAGCGTACGGGAGGCCGGGGAGCTGTTTTTT
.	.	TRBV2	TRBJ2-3	CASSLAAQSTDTQYF	TGTGCCAGCAGTTTAGCGGCCCAAAGCACAGATACGCAGTATTTT
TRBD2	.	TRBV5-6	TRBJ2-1	CASSLTSGLDEQFF	TGTGCCAGCAGCCTTACTAGCGGGTTAGATGAGCAGTTCTTC
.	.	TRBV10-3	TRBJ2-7	CAISVGPSYEQYF	TGTGCCATCAGTGTGGGCCCTTCCTACGAGCAGTACTTC
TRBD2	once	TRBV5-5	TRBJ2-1	CASIRTSGSNEQFF	TGTGCCAGCATCCGGACTAGCGGGAGCAATGAGCAGTTCTTC
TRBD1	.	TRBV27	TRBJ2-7	CASSSGGGYEQYF	TGTGCCAGCAGTTCAGGGGGCGGCTACGAGCAGTACTTC
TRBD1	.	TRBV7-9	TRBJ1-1	CASSRGQGSTEAFF	TGTGCCAGCAGCCGGGGACAGGGAAGCACTGAAGCTTTCTTT
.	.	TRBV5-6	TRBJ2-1	CASSPQPGNSYNEQFF	TGTGCCAGCAGCCCACAACCGGGCAACTCCTACAATGAGCAGTTCTTC
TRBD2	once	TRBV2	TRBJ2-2	CASSDSIGPGGIGELFF	TGTGCCAGCAGTGATAGCATAGGCCCGGGGGGGATCGGGGAGCTGTTTTTT
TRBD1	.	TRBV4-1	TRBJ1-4	CASSHTVGTGNEKLFF	TGCGCCAGCAGCCATACTGTCGGGACAGGTAATGAAAAACTGTTTTTT
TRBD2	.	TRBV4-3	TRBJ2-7	CASSPFTGGYEQYF	TGCGCCAGCAGCCCATTCACGGGGGGCTACGAGCAGTACTTC
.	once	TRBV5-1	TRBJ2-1	CASSSILDEEQFF	TGCGCCAGCAGCTCAATCCTAGACGAAGAGCAGTTCTTC
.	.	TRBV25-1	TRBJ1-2	CASSDRASYGYTF	TGTGCCAGCAGTGATAGGGCGTCCTATGGCTACACCTTC
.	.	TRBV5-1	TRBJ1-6	CASSLAPGQDSAHNSPLHF	TGCGCCAGCAGCTTGGCCCCGGGACAAGATTCCGCTCATAATTCACCCCTCCACTTT
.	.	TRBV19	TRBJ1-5	CASSLGPDQPQHF	TGTGCCAGCTCCTTGGGGCCTGATCAGCCCCAGCATTTT
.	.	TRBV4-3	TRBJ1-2	CASSPTLAYGYTF	TGCGCCAGCAGCCCCACACTGGCCTATGGCTACACCTTC
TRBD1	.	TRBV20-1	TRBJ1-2	CSRQGDGYTF	TGCAGTCGACAGGGGGATGGCTACACCTTC
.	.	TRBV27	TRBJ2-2	CASSSGLNTGELFF	TGTGCCAGCAGTTCGGGACTTAACACCGGGGAGCTGTTTTTT
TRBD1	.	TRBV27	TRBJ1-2	CASSLLGTGGGYGYTF	TGTGCCAGCAGTTTACTCGGGACAGGGGGAGGTTATGGCTACACCTTC
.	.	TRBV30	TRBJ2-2	CARRRAGELFF	TGTGCCCGCAGGAGGGCCGGGGAGCTGTTTTTT
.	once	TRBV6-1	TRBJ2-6	CASSGDSGANVLTF	TGTGCCAGCAGTGGGGACTCTGGGGCCAACGTCCTGACTTTC
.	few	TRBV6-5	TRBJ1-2	CASSYGSRVPYTF	TGTGCCAGCAGTTACGGCTCCCGCGTTCCCTACACCTTC
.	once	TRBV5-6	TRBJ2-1	CASRDGSNEQFF	TGTGCCAGCAGGGACGGAAGCAATGAGCAGTTCTTC
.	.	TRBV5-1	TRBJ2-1	CASSSPVSNEQFF	TGCGCCAGCAGCTCCCCGGTAAGCAATGAGCAGTTCTTC
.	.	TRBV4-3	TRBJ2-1	CASSQGRLGLDNEQFF	TGCGCCAGCAGCCAAGGCAGGCTAGGTTTGGACAATGAGCAGTTCTTC
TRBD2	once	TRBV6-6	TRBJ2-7	CAPKYDGRDYEQYF	TGTGCTCCAAAATATGACGGGAGGGACTACGAGCAGTACTTC
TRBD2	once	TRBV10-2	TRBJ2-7	CASSDFTLRGAYEQYF	TGCGCCAGCAGTGATTTCACCCTGCGGGGGGCCTACGAGCAGTACTTC
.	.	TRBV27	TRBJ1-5	CASSLREGEPQHF	TGTGCCAGCAGTCTCAGGGAGGGAGAGCCCCAGCATTTT
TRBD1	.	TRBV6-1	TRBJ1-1	CASSEPGTGPMNTEAFF	TGTGCCAGCAGTGAACCCGGGACAGGCCCCATGAACACTGAAGCTTTCTTT
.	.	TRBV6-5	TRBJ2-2	CASSYQGPGELFF	TGTGCCAGCAGTTATCAAGGTCCCGGGGAGCTGTTTTTT
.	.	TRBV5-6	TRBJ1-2	CASSQDRSARYGYTF	TGTGCCAGCAGCCAGGACCGTTCGGCCCGATATGGCTACACCTTC